This entry lists 2 T cell receptor beta chains sequenced from one sample in a study of tumor-infiltrating lymphocytes in primary liver carcinoma. Extraction also yielded germline DNA, while blood RNA was obtained from unsorted whole blood. Total RNA (around 0.45 ug) served as template for TCR beta cDNA synthesis primed by a constant-region primer. Generation of the TCR beta libraries relied on three nested multiplex PCR rounds using slightly modified ARM-PCR. Rounds one and two of PCR, each of 10 cycles, were primed with TRBV1-TRBV30 forward primers and a C-beta reverse primer. In TCRdb, the multiplex PCR reads were re-called with MiXCR into one record per CDR3 protein. The sample lists around 330,000 distinct CDR3 sequences, around three fifths seen once, with approximately 9.4% in the top ten. Sequences were obtained from peripheral blood. These receptors came from a man in his forties or fifties with primary liver carcinoma and hepatitis B virus infection.

This chain links TRBV11-3 with TRBJ2-1; 7 bases align to TRBD2. V dropped 8 bases and J dropped 16; count of bases not matched to a gene: 14. Germline loops: CDR1 SGHNT, CDR2 YENEEA. The CDR3 spans 12 residues. The CDR3 DNA sequence: TGTGCCAGCGGGAGGGCCGATGATGAGCGCTTCTTC. It codes for CASGRADDERFF. Full variable domain (missing parts from reference TRBV11-3 and TRBJ2-1): EAGVVQSPRYKIIEKKQPVAFWCNPISGHNTLYWYLQNLGQGPELLIRYENEEAVDDSQLPKDRFSAERLKGVDSTLKIQPAELGDSAVYLCASGRADDERFFGPGTRLTVL.

A remark on this clonotype: It may be a read error: a sequence one base away is much more abundant. The CDR3 reads CASSLTSANTRELFF. The CDR3 DNA follows: TGTGCCAGCAGTCTGACTAGCGCTAACACCAGGGAGCTGTTTTTT. The rearrangement links TRBV6-2 or TRBV6-3 to TRBJ2-2, with 8 positions matching TRBD2. The CDR3 has 15 residues. Per germline, CDR1 MNHEY and CDR2 SVGEGT.